Presented here are 20 T cell receptor beta chains from one specimen sequenced in a study of blood T cells in healthy people across ages. Primed by a sample-barcoded 5' primer and a J-beta primer mix, a second PCR proceeded for about 7 to 11 cycles. TCRdb ran MiXCR on the 5' RACE reads and lists one entry per CDR3 protein. Of roughly 1.6 million distinct CDR3 sequences listed, 30% to 40% are singletons. The sequenced sample was blood. The receptors originated from a woman aged 25-40 years in good health.

The chain has TRBV6-1 and TRBJ1-5, with a weak D call TRBD1 (5 bases). The V end lost 7 bases, the J end lost 6 bases, and 19 bases lay between the germline ends. CDR1 is MNHNS and CDR2 is SASEGT in the germline V gene. The CDR3 runs to 15 residues. CDR3 protein: CASTPRGGEFQPQHF. In DNA, the CDR3 is TGTGCCAGCACCCCGCGGGGAGGGGAGTTTCAGCCCCAGCATTTT.

The sample holds a few counts of this clonotype. The chain links TRBV7-9 to TRBJ2-5; 9 bases match TRBD2. The CDR3 is 15 amino acids. The J segment lost 1 base and the V segment lost 4 bases, leaving 4 bases of the junction unmatched. Per germline, CDR1 SEHNR and CDR2 FQNEAQ (reference sequence). The CDR3 DNA follows: TGTGCCAGCAGCTACGCTAGCGGGGTCCAAGAGACCCAGTACTTC. This sequence encodes CASSYASGVQETQYF.

V usage is TRBV10-2 and J usage is TRBJ1-4; D is uncertain. V was trimmed by 3 bases and J by 0 bases, leaving 11 bases between them. Per germline, CDR1 WSHSY and CDR2 SAAADI. The CDR3 is 16 residues long. This chain's CDR3 is CASSEGPVATNEKLFF. The CDR3 nucleotides are TGCGCCAGCAGTGAAGGTCCTGTTGCAACTAATGAAAAACTGTTTTTT.

For this clonotype: Without the conserved terminal phenylalanine or tryptophan, this CDR3 likely stems from a read error. The genes are TRBV20-1 and TRBJ2-5; 12 bases are a match to TRBD1. The J call may be wrong; the DNA end is better matched by TRBJ2-7. Looked up from germline, CDR1 is DFQATT and CDR2 is SNEGSKA (reference sequence). CDR3 length equals 14 residues. The CDR3 spells CSAPTGTGGGEQYC. As DNA, the CDR3 is TGCAGTGCTCCGACCGGGACAGGGGGCGGCGAGCAGTACTGC.

The gene calls are TRBV3-1 and TRBJ2-1; D may match TRBD1 or TRBD2 (6 bases each). CDR3 length: 13 amino acids. Germline loops: CDR1 LGHDT, CDR2 YNNKEL (reference sequence). V was trimmed by 1 base and J by 9 bases, leaving 10 bases between them. CDR3 sequence: CASSQVQGGEQFF. The CDR3 DNA follows: TGTGCCAGCAGCCAAGTACAGGGAGGTGAGCAGTTCTTC.

This clonotype was recorded a few times. The genes are TRBV12-3 or TRBV12-4 and TRBJ2-7, with 10 positions matching TRBD1. The CDR3 runs 15 residues. V dropped 9 bases and J dropped 4; count of bases not matched to a gene: 12. CDR3 sequence: CASGARTGGEYEQYF. CDR3 bases: TGTGCCAGTGGGGCCCGGACAGGGGGAGAGTACGAGCAGTACTTC.

This chain connects TRBV21-1 to TRBJ2-1; TRBD2, the table's D call, was not compared with the DNA. TRBV21-1 is a pseudogene locus. The CDR3 is 18 amino acids. CDR3 bases: TGTGCCAGCAGCATTTCTACGGGGGGGACAGCGGTATTGAATGAGCAGTTCTTC. Translated: CASSISTGGTAVLNEQFF.

The sample holds a few counts of this clonotype. The rearrangement joins TRBV18 to TRBJ2-7; possible D gene TRBD1, 6 bases. Per germline, CDR1 KGHSH and CDR2 LQKENI. Trimming cost V 4 bases and J 2 bases, with 15 bases left between them. This CDR3 has 15 residues. The CDR3 region is CASSLRQTGAYEQYF. The DNA of the CDR3 is TGTGCCAGCTCACTCAGACAGACAGGAGCCTACGAGCAGTACTTC.

This clonotype has only a few counts. The chain combines TRBV10-3 with TRBJ2-5, with 8 bases lining up with TRBD1. Trimming at V came to 4 bases and at J to 5 bases, leaving 3 bases not matched to a gene. CDR3 length equals 13 residues. Germline loops: CDR1 ENHRY, CDR2 SYGVKD. The CDR3 bases are TGTGCCATCAGTGTGGGACAGGAGGAGACCCAGTACTTC. Its translation is CAISVGQEETQYF.

The chain carries TRBV29-1 and TRBJ2-3; the match to TRBD2 covers 11 bases. The CDR3 length is 18 residues. The V and J ends lost 3 bases and 2 bases, in that order; junction bases with no gene match: 13. From germline, CDR1 is SQVTM and CDR2 ANQGSEA. CDR3 residues: CSVDHEFLAGGLTDTQYF. As DNA, the CDR3 is TGCAGCGTTGACCATGAGTTTCTAGCGGGAGGACTCACAGATACGCAGTATTTT.

The chain has TRBV4-1 and TRBJ2-1; 9 bases map to TRBD1. The CDR3 sequence is 16 residues long. The germline V gene has CDR1 MGHRA and CDR2 YSYEKL. The V and J ends lost 4 bases and 8 bases, in that order; junction bases with no gene match: 12. CDR3 protein: CASSPTPGTGSDEQFF. The CDR3 DNA is TGCGCCAGCAGCCCTACCCCCGGGACAGGGTCCGATGAGCAGTTCTTC.

This clonotype was counted ten times or more. The CDR3 nucleotides are TGTGCCAGCAGCACAGGGGTCTTCTACGAGCAGTACTTC. It specifies CASSTGVFYEQYF. The chain recombines TRBV7-2 with TRBJ2-7, with 7 bases that match TRBD1. Trimming cost V 5 bases and J 3 bases; bases outside gene matches: 4. The CDR3 totals 13 residues. CDR1 and CDR2 (germline): SGHTA, FQGNSA.

The chain combines TRBV7-2 with TRBJ1-6; D gene ambiguous. The germline CDR1 and CDR2 sequences are SGHTA and FQGNSA. This CDR3 contains 16 residues. V lost 3 bases to trimming and J lost 0 bases, with 9 bases between them. The CDR3 spells CASSFSTDSYNSPLHF. Written as DNA, the CDR3 is TGTGCCAGCAGCTTTTCGACGGACTCCTATAATTCACCCCTCCACTTT.

The V call is TRBV5-6, the J call TRBJ1-1, with 7 bases lining up with TRBD1. The junction had 8 bases not matched to a gene; V was cut back by 6 bases and J by 0 bases. In germline, CDR1 is SGHDT, CDR2 YYEEEE. CDR3 length: 15 amino acids. The DNA for the CDR3 is TGTGCCAGCACAGGCGGGACAGAACTGAACACTGAAGCTTTCTTT. Translation: CASTGGTELNTEAFF. Combining the CDR3 with reference TRBV5-6 and TRBJ1-1 gives the whole variable domain DAGVTQSPTHLIKTRGQQVTLRCSPKSGHDTVSWYQQALGQGPQFIFQYYEEEERQRGNFPDRFSGHQFPNYSSELNVNALLLGDSALYLCASTGGTELNTEAFFGQGTRLTVV.

This clonotype was seen at least ten times. The V gene is TRBV27, the J gene TRBJ2-7; possibly TRBD2 for D (6 bases). CDR1 and CDR2 from the germline V gene are MNHEY and SMNVEV (reference sequence). The CDR3 is made up of 12 amino acids. Between the trimmed V and J ends, which lost 6 bases and 12 bases, there was a span of 18 bases. DNA for the CDR3: TGTGCCAGCAGCCAGGGCGGAGGGTTGTCGTACTTC. Protein product: CASSQGGGLSYF.

V and J are TRBV5-6 and TRBJ2-5, with 7 nucleotides matching TRBD1. This CDR3 contains 13 residues. Trimming removed 4 bases from V and 11 bases from J; junction bases left unmatched: 11. Germline V lookup: CDR1 SGHDT, CDR2 YYEEEE. The CDR3 coding sequence is TGTGCCAGCAGCCTATACAGGGGATACAAGCAGTACTTC. Its translation is CASSLYRGYKQYF.

The sample holds one count of this clonotype. This chain links TRBV20-1 with TRBJ1-4, with 7 positions matching TRBD1. Germline CDR1 DFQATT, CDR2 SNEGSKA (reference sequence). The CDR3 is 15 amino acids. Trimming at V came to 0 bases and at J to 6 bases, leaving 7 bases not matched to a gene. For the CDR3, the DNA is TGCAGTGCTAGAGATAGTCGACAGGGAGATGAAAAACTGTTTTTT. Encoded protein: CSARDSRQGDEKLFF.

The chain recombines TRBV7-9 with TRBJ2-3, with 9 bases fitting TRBD2. This CDR3 comprises 14 residues. The junction had 6 bases not matched to a gene; V was cut back by 5 bases and J by 6 bases. Germline values: CDR1 SEHNR, CDR2 FQNEAQ (reference sequence). The CDR3 spells CASSLSGGYDTQYF. DNA for the CDR3: TGTGCCAGCAGCCTTAGCGGGGGATACGATACGCAGTATTTT.

The chain combines TRBV11-2 with TRBJ2-4, with 10 bases identical to TRBD2. V dropped 1 base and J dropped 0; count of bases not matched to a gene: 12. Germline V gene lookup returns CDR1 SGHAT and CDR2 FQNNGV. The CDR3 is 20 residues long. The CDR3 coding sequence is TGTGCCAGCAGCTTAGGGGGTCTAGCGGGAGAGCACTTAGCCAAAAACATTCAGTACTTC. Translated, it gives CASSLGGLAGEHLAKNIQYF.

This rearrangement joins TRBV20-1 to TRBJ2-7; 11 bases map to TRBD2. The CDR3 extends over 13 amino acids. The junction had 4 bases not matched to a gene; V was cut back by 6 bases and J by 3 bases. Germline V gene data show CDR1 as DFQATT and CDR2 as SNEGSKA (reference sequence). The CDR3 sequence is CSAPGLAGYEQYF. The CDR3 DNA follows: TGCAGTGCACCTGGACTAGCGGGCTACGAGCAGTACTTC.